This T cell receptor beta chain was sequenced during a study of cytomegalovirus exposure and HLA in healthy donors. At sampling all donors were nominally healthy, likely with unrecorded immune exposures. The PCR employed 60 Vbeta primers together with 13 Jbeta primers. Profiled with immunoSEQ multiplex PCR; TCRdb holds only in-frame clones, not every one. The table has about 110,000 clones, over 60% seen once. Remarks on this clone: The antigen is unknown.

Study results and limitations: The sole available immune exposure information was CMV serostatus. Researchers reported in a later analysis that a missense DCLRE1C variant was tied to TCR beta V- and J-gene trimming.

From germline, CDR1 is WNHNN and CDR2 SYGVQD (reference sequence). The CDR3 has 13 amino acids. The J segment lost 9 bases and the V segment lost 2 bases, leaving 5 bases of the junction unmatched. The receptor comes from a woman aged 25 to 39 in good health and CMV-seronegative. V usage is TRBV10-1 and J usage is TRBJ2-3; 7 positions match TRBD1. The source material was PBMCs. CDR3 protein: CASSEVPGQTQYF. In DNA form, the CDR3 reads TGCGCCAGCAGTGAGGTACCGGGACAGACGCAGTATTTT.